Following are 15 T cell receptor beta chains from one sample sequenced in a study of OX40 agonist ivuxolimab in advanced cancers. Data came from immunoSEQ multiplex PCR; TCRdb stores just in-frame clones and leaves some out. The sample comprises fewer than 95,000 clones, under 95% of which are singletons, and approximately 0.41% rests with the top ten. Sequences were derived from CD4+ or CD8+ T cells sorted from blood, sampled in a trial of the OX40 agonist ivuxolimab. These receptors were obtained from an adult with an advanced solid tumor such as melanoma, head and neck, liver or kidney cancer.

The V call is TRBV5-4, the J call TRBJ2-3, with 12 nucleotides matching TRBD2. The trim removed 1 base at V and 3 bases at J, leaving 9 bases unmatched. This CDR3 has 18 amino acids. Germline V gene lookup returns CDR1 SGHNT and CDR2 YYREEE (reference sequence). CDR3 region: CASSLPLAGGLRTDTQYF. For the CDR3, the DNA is TGTGCCAGCAGCTTGCCGCTAGCGGGGGGGCTAAGAACAGATACGCAGTATTTT.

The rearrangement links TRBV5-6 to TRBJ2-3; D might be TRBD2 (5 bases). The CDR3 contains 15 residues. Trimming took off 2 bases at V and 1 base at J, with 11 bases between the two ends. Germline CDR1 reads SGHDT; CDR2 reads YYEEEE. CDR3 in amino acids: CASSFLAGGTDTQYF. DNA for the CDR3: TGTGCCAGCAGCTTTTTGGCGGGTGGCACAGATACGCAGTATTTT.

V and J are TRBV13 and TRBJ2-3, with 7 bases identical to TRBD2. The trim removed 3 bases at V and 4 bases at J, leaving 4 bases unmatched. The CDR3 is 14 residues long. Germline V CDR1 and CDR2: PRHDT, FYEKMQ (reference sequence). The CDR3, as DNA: TGTGCCAGCAGCTTTGCGGGAGTTGCAGATACGCAGTATTTT. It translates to CASSFAGVADTQYF.

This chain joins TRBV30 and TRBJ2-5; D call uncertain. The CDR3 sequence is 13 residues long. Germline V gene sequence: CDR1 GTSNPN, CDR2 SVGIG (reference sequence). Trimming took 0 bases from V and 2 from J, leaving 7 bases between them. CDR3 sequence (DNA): TGTGCCTGGAGTGTACGGCAGCAAGAGACCCAGTACTTC. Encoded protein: CAWSVRQQETQYF.

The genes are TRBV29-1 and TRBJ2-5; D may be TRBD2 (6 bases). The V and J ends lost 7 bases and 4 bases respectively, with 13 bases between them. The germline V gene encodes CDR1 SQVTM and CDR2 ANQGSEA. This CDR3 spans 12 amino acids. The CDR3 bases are TGCAGCGCGGCAAGGGGAGGAGAGACCCAGTACTTC. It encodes CSAARGGETQYF.

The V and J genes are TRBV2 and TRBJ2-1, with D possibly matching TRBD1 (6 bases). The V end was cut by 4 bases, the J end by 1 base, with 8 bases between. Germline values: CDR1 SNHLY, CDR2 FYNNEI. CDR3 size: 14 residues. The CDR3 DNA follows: TGTGCCAGCAGTGTAGGGGGTTCCTACAATGAGCAGTTCTTC. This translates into CASSVGGSYNEQFF.

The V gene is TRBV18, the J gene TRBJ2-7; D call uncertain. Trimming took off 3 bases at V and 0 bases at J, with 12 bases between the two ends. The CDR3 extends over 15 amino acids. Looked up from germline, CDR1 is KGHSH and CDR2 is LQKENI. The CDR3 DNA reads TGTGCCAGCTCACCTCCGGCAGGAAGCTCCTACGAGCAGTACTTC. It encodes CASSPPAGSSYEQYF.

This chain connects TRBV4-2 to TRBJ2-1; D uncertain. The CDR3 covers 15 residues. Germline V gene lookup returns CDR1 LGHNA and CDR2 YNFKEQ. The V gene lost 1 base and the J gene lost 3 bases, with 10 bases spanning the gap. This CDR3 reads CASSQALRLYNEQFF. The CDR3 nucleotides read TGTGCCAGCAGCCAAGCACTAAGACTCTACAATGAGCAGTTCTTC.

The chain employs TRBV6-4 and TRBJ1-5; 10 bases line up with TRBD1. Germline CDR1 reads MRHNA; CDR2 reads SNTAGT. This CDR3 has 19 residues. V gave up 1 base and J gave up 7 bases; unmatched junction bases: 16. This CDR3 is CASSDCRDRGRRRGQPQHF. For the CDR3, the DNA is TGTGCCAGCAGTGACTGCCGGGACAGGGGACGACGGAGGGGGCAGCCCCAGCATTTT.

The CDR3 DNA follows: TGCGCCAGCAGCTTGATCGCGGGGGAACAGACCGGGGAGCTGTTTTTT. Translating gives CASSLIAGEQTGELFF. The chain is built from TRBV5-1 and TRBJ2-2; 7 nucleotides align to TRBD2. Germline CDR1 and CDR2: SGHRS and YFSETQ. This CDR3 contains 16 residues. V trimming: 1 base; J trimming: 5 bases; junction bases outside the gene matches: 8. Full variable domain (rest looked up from reference TRBV5-1 and TRBJ2-2): KAGVTQTPRYLIKTRGQQVTLSCSPISGHRSVSWYQQTPGQGLQFLFEYFSETQRNKGNFPGRFSGRQFSNSRSEMNVSTLELGDSALYLCASSLIAGEQTGELFFGEGSRLTVL.

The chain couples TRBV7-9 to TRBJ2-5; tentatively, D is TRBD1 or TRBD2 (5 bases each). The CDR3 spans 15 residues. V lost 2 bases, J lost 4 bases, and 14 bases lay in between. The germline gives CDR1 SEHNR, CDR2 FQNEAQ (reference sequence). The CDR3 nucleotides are TGTGCCAGCAGCTTAAATTCGGGGCAGGGAGAGACCCAGTACTTC. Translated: CASSLNSGQGETQYF.

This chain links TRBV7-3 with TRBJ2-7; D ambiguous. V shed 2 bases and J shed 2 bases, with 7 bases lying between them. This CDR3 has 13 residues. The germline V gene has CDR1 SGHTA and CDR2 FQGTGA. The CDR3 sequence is CASSLHWPYEQYF. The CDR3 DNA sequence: TGTGCCAGCAGCTTACACTGGCCCTACGAGCAGTACTTC. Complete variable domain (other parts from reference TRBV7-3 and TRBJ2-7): GAGVSQTPSNKVTEKGKYVELRCDPISGHTALYWYRQSLGQGPEFLIYFQGTGAADDSGLPNDRFFAVRPEGSVSTLKIQRTERGDSAVYLCASSLHWPYEQYFGPGTRLTVT.

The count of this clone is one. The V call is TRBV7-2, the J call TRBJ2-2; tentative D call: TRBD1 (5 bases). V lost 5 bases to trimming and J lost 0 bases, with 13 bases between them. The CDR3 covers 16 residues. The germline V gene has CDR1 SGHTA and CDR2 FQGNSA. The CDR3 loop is CASSIRQFANTGELFF. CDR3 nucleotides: TGTGCCAGCAGCATAAGACAGTTCGCGAACACCGGGGAGCTGTTTTTT. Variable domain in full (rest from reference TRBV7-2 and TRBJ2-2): GAGVSQSPSNKVTEKGKDVELRCDPISGHTALYWYRQSLGQGLEFLIYFQGNSAPDKSGLPSDRFSAERTGGSVSTLTIQRTQQEDSAVYLCASSIRQFANTGELFFGEGSRLTVL.

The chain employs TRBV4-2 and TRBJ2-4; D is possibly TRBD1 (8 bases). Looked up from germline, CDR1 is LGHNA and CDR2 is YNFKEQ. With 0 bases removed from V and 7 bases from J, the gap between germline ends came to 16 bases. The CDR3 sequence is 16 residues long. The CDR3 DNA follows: TGTGCCAGCAGCCAAGAGGTAGCACAGGGGGGGAACATTCAGTACTTC. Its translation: CASSQEVAQGGNIQYF.

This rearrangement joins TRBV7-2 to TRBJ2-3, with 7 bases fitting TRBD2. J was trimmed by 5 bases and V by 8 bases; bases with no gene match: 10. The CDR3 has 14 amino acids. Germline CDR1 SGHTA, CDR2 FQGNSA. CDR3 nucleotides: TGTGCCAGCCGCTACCCGGCTAGCGGAGATACGCAGTATTTT. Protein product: CASRYPASGDTQYF.